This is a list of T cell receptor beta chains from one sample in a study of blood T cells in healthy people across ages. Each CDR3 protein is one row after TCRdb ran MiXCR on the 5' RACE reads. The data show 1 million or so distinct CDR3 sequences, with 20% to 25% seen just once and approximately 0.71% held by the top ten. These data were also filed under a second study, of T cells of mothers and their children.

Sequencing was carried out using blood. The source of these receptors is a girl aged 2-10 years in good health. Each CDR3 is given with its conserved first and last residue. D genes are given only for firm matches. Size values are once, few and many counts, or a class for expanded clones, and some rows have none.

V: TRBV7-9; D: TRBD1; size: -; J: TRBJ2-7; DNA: TGTGCCAGCAGCCCCCCCCCCGGGACAGGACCCTACGAGCAGTACTTC; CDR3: CASSPPPGTGPYEQYF
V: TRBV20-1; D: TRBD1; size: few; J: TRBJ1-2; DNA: TGCAGTGCTGAAGATACAGGGGATTCTGGCTACACCTTC; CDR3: CSAEDTGDSGYTF
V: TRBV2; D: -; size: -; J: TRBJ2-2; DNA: TGTGCCAGCAAACAAAGTAGCACCGGGGAGCTGTTTTTT; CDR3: CASKQSSTGELFF
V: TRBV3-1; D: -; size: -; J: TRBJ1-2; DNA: TGTGCCAGCAGCCAAGTCAGATACTATGGCTACACCTTC; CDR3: CASSQVRYYGYTF
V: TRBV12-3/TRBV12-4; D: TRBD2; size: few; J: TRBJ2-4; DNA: TGTGCCAGCAGTAGTCCTAGCGGGACTCGGATCATAGCCAAAAACATTCAGTACTTC; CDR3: CASSSPSGTRIIAKNIQYF
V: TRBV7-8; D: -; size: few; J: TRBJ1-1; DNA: TGTGCCAGCAGCTTAGTAACCCTCGGGGGAGGAGGTGCTTTCTTC; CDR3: CASSLVTLGGGGAFF
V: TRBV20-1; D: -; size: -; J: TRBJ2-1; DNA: TGCAGTGCTAGAGAGTCTGGGCTTTACAATGAGCAGTTCTTC; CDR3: CSARESGLYNEQFF
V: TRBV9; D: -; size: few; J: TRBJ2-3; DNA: TGTGCCAGCAGCGTAGAAGGAGCTCGGGATACGCAGTATTTT; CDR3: CASSVEGARDTQYF
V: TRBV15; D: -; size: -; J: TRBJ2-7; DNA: TGTGCCACCAGGTTTCTCGAGGGAGGAGGCGAGCAGTACTTC; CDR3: CATRFLEGGGEQYF
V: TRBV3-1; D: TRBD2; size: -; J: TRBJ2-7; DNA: TGTGCCAGCAGCGCTACTAGCGGGAGCATCTACGAGCAGTACTTC; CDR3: CASSATSGSIYEQYF
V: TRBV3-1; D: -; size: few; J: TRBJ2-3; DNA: TGTGCCAGCAGCCAAGAATTCACAGATACGCAGTATTTT; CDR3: CASSQEFTDTQYF
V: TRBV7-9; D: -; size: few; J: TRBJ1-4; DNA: TGTGCCAGCAGCTTAGGCTCCGGAAAACTGTTTTTT; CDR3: CASSLGSGKLFF
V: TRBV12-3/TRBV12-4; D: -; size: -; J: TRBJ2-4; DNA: TGTGCCAGCAGTTCCCTGGGTCGACACCTCGCCTGGGGGGTAAACATTCAGTACTTC; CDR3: CASSSLGRHLAWGVNIQYF
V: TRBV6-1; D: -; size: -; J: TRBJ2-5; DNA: TGTGCCAGCTGGGAGATCCAAGAGACCCAGTACTTC; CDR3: CASWEIQETQYF
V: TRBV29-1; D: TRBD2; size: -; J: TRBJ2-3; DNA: TGCAACGTGGGGGGGGTGTACACAGATACGCAGTATTTT; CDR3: CNVGGVYTDTQYF
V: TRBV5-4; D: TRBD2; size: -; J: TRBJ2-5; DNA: TGTGCCAGCAGCCGAGCGGGGGAACCAGAGACCCAGTACTTC; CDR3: CASSRAGEPETQYF
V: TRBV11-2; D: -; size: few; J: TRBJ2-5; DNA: TGTGCCAGCAGCTTAGGGGTCTCTGTGGTCCAGTACTTC; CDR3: CASSLGVSVVQYF
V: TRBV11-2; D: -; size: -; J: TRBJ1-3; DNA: TGTGCCAGCAGCTTCGTGGGTTCTGGAAACACCATATATTTT; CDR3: CASSFVGSGNTIYF
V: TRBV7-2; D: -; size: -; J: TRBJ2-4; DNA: TGTGCCAGCAGCCTGGGGCAGCACAAAAACATTCAGTACTTC; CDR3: CASSLGQHKNIQYF
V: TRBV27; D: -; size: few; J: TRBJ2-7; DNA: TGTGCCAGCAGACCCAGCGGGACAGCACTCTACGAGCAGTACTTC; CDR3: CASRPSGTALYEQYF
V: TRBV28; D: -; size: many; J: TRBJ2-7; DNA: TGTGCCAGCAGCAATCCGGGACGGACCTACGAGCAGTACTTC; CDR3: CASSNPGRTYEQYF
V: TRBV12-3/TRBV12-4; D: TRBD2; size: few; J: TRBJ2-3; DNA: TGTGCCAGCAGCCCCTTGTTCGGGAGCGGGAGCGCAGATACGCAGTATTTT; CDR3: CASSPLFGSGSADTQYF
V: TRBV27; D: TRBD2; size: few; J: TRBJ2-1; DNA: TGTGCCAGCAGTCCTTATAGCGGGAGTAATGAGCAGTTCTTC; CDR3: CASSPYSGSNEQFF
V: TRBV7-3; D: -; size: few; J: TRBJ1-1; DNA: TGTGCCAGCAGCTTAATGGGGGGGACTGAAGCTTTCTTT; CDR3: CASSLMGGTEAFF
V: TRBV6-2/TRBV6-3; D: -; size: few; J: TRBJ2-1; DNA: TGTGCCAGCAGTGGCGGGGTCCTCGAGCAGTTCTTC; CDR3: CASSGGVLEQFF
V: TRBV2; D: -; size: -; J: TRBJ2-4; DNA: TGTGCCAGCAGTGAATTCGAAAACATTCAGTACTTC; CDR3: CASSEFENIQYF
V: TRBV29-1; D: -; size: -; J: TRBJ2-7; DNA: TGCAGCGTTGCCCTACAGTACTCCTACGAGCAGTACTTC; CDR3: CSVALQYSYEQYF
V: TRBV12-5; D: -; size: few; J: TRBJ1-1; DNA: TGTGCTAGTGGTTTGGACCGGGCGCTTGAAGCTTTCTTT; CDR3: CASGLDRALEAFF
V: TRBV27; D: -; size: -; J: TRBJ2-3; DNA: TGTGCCGGCAGCTCACCACCCAGTCTCCCAGATACGCAGTATTTT; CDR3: CAGSSPPSLPDTQYF
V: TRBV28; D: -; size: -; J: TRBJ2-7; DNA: TGTGCCAGCAGTTTTGATACGGGGGTCTACGAGCAGTACTTC; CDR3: CASSFDTGVYEQYF
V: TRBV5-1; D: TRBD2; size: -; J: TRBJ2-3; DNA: TGCGCCAGCAGCTTGCCCCTAGCGGGGGATCACACAGATACGCAGTATTTT; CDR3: CASSLPLAGDHTDTQYF